The next 8 T cell receptor beta chains were all read from a single sample in a study of shared clonotypes between healthy human individuals. Some clones are missing from TCRdb's copy, which holds only in-frame ones; the method was immunoSEQ multiplex PCR. Here the sample spans about 2 million clones, approximately 95% being singletons. The sequencing input was naive CD4+ T cells sorted from blood. Subset indicated: CD45RA+ positively selected. Every receptor here comes from a man aged 18 to 30 in good health.

This chain's CDR3 is CASSLRQETEAFF. CDR3 bases: TGTGCCAGCAGTCTCCGACAGGAGACTGAAGCTTTCTTT. The chain joins TRBV6-1 to TRBJ1-1, with D perhaps matching TRBD1 (6 bases). Trimming took off 5 bases at V and 5 bases at J, with 12 bases between the two ends. CDR1 MNHNS and CDR2 SASEGT come from the germline V gene. There are 13 residues in the CDR3.

The chain carries TRBV27 and TRBJ1-2; 8 bases match TRBD1. This CDR3 comprises 14 residues. The germline V gene has CDR1 MNHEY and CDR2 SMNVEV (reference sequence). V lost 4 bases to trimming and J lost 8 bases; unmatched junction nucleotides: 9. DNA of the CDR3: TGTGCCAGCAGTTCCACAGGGGGGGTGGGAGGCTACACCTTC. The encoded protein is CASSSTGGVGGYTF.

V gene TRBV28 combines with J gene TRBJ2-4; perhaps TRBD1 as D (6 bases). V dropped 8 bases and J dropped 0 bases, with 26 bases sitting between them. Germline lookup yields CDR1 MDHEN and CDR2 SYDVKM. This CDR3 has 19 amino acids. In nucleotides, the CDR3 is TGTGCCAGCGCCCGGGCGCCCGGGACACCTTCACCAGCCAAAAACATTCAGTACTTC. Translation gives CASARAPGTPSPAKNIQYF.

Comments on this clone: A much larger clone lies a single base off, so this may be a read error. The V call is TRBV30, the J call TRBJ1-2, with 7 bases identical to TRBD1. The CDR3 contains 13 residues. Germline V gene lookup returns CDR1 GTSNPN and CDR2 SVGIG (reference sequence). The CDR3 DNA follows: TGTGCCCGGAGTCTAGGGGGCTTCTATGGCTACACCTTC. It is translated as CARSLGGFYGYTF.

The chain is built from TRBV7-9 and TRBJ2-7, with TRBD2 matching over 16 bases. The V segment lost 5 bases and the J segment 7 bases; nucleotides outside the gene matches: 8. The CDR3 covers 16 residues. CDR1 and CDR2 from the germline V gene are SEHNR and FQNEAQ (reference sequence). CDR3 residues: CASSPGTSGRGREQYF. CDR3 sequence (DNA): TGTGCCAGCAGCCCCGGGACTAGCGGGAGGGGCAGGGAGCAGTACTTC.

The V and J genes are TRBV9 and TRBJ2-2; tentative D call: TRBD1 (6 bases). The V end lost 3 bases, the J end lost 3 bases, and 15 bases lay between the germline ends. The CDR3 is made up of 16 amino acids. Germline V gene lookup returns CDR1 SGDLS and CDR2 YYNGEE. CDR3 in DNA: TGTGCCAGCAGCGGTTTGTCAGGGGACGACACCGGGGAGCTGTTTTTT. Protein: CASSGLSGDDTGELFF.

The gene calls are TRBV7-2 and TRBJ2-3, with 8 bases lining up with TRBD1. The CDR3 is 12 residues long. Germline CDR1 and CDR2: SGHTA and FQGNSA. The V gene end was trimmed by 5 bases and the J gene end by 6 bases; junction bases not matched to a gene: 1. The CDR3 protein is CASSRTGDTQYF. The CDR3 region has the DNA TGTGCCAGCAGCCGGACAGGGGATACGCAGTATTTT. Full variable domain (remainder filled in from reference TRBV7-2 and TRBJ2-3): GAGVSQSPSNKVTEKGKDVELRCDPISGHTALYWYRQSLGQGLEFLIYFQGNSAPDKSGLPSDRFSAERTGGSVSTLTIQRTQQEDSAVYLCASSRTGDTQYFGPGTRLTVL.

The chain employs TRBV7-9 and TRBJ2-1; TRBD2 agrees at 7 bases. V trimming: 1 base; J trimming: 6 bases; junction bases outside the gene matches: 9. This CDR3 spans 16 amino acids. The germline gives CDR1 SEHNR, CDR2 FQNEAQ (reference sequence). CDR3 in amino acids: CASSLGLLGRGNEQFF. The DNA for the CDR3 is TGTGCCAGCAGCTTAGGTCTCCTAGGGAGGGGCAATGAGCAGTTCTTC. Combining the CDR3 with reference TRBV7-9 and TRBJ2-1 gives the whole variable domain DTGVSQNPRHKITKRGQNVTFRCDPISEHNRLYWYRQTLGQGPEFLTYFQNEAQLEKSRLLSDRFSAERPKGSFSTLEIQRTEQGDSAMYLCASSLGLLGRGNEQFFGPGTRLTVL.